This T cell receptor (beta chain) was captured in a study of blood T cell repertoires in COVID-19. The wider study: The United States, Italy and Spain provided the acute and convalescent COVID-19 samples.

The CDR3 is 14 residues long. Germline assignment: CDR1 MNHNY and CDR2 SVGAGI (reference sequence). With 7 bases clipped from V and 1 base from J, the junction kept 6 bases outside the gene matches. Clones were sequenced by immunoSEQ multiplex PCR, and TCRdb holds only the in-frame ones, with some missing. The sample carries 35,000 to 55,000 clones, around 70% recorded once. The chain is built from TRBV6-6 and TRBJ1-1; 7 nucleotides agree with TRBD1. Sequencing was performed on peripheral blood. The sequence was obtained from a man at least 80 years old with acute or convalescent COVID-19. CDR3 nucleotide sequence: TGTGCCAGCACCAACAGGGGAAAGAACACTGAAGCTTTCTTT. Translation: CASTNRGKNTEAFF.